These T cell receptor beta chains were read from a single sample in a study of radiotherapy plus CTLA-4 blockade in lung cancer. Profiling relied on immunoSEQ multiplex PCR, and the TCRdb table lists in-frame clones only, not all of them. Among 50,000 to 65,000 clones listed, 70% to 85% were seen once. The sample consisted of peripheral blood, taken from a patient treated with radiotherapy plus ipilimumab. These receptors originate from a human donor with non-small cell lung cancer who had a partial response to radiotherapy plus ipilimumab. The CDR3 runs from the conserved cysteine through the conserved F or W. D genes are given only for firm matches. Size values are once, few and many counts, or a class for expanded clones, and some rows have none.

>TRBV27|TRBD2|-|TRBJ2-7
CASRRKTSGVYEQYF
TGTGCCAGCAGGCGAAAGACTAGCGGGGTCTACGAGCAGTACTTC
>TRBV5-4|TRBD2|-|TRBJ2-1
CASSSLAGGPIGEQFF
TGTGCCAGCAGCTCCTTAGCGGGGGGGCCGATAGGTGAGCAGTTCTTC
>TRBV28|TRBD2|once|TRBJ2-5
CASSLLTSGGEETQYF
TGTGCCAGCAGTTTATTGACTAGCGGGGGGGAAGAGACCCAGTACTTC
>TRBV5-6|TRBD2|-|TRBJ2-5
CASSPGTSGGPGGETQYF
TGTGCCAGCAGCCCAGGGACTAGCGGGGGCCCCGGGGGAGAGACCCAGTACTTC
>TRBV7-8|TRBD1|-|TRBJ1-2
CASSLDTGGYGYTF
TGTGCCAGCAGCTTAGACACAGGGGGCTATGGCTACACCTTC
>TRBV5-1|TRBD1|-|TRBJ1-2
CASSPYLIQGEENGYTF
TGCGCCAGCAGCCCGTATTTGATACAGGGGGAGGAGAATGGCTACACCTTC
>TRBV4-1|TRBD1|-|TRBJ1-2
CASSQDRGLSYGYTF
TGCGCCAGCAGCCAAGACAGGGGGCTTAGCTATGGCTACACCTTC
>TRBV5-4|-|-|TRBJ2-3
CASSRGGARTDTQYF
TGTGCCAGCAGCCGAGGTGGGGCCCGCACAGATACGCAGTATTTT
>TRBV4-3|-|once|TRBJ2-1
CASSQDVRRYNEQFF
TGCGCCAGCAGCCAAGATGTCAGGAGGTACAATGAGCAGTTCTTC
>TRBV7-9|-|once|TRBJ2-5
CASSLTGSLGETQYF
TGTGCCAGCAGCTTAACGGGATCCCTGGGGGAGACCCAGTACTTC
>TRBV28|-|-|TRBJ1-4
CASRITGGNEKLFF
TGTGCCAGCAGGATCACCGGAGGTAATGAAAAACTGTTTTTT
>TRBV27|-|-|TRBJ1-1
CASRLQGPNTEAFF
TGTGCCAGCAGGCTACAGGGTCCGAACACTGAAGCTTTCTTT
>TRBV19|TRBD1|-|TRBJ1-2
CATTKKRGRDGYTF
TGTGCCACCACTAAGAAGAGGGGGCGGGATGGCTACACCTTC
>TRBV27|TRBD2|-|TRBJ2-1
CASSLTSTSGGAREQFF
TGTGCCAGCAGTTTAACCTCGACTAGCGGGGGGGCCCGAGAGCAGTTCTTC
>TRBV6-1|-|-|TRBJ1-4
CASTPIGGGGEKLFF
TGTGCCAGCACTCCTATCGGGGGTGGAGGAGAAAAACTGTTTTTT
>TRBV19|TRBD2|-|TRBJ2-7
CASSRTRTSGLYEQYF
TGTGCCAGTAGTAGAACCAGGACTAGCGGCTTATACGAGCAGTACTTC
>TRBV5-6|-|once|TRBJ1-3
CASSLTAFSGNTIYF
TGTGCCAGCAGCCTGACAGCGTTCTCTGGAAACACCATATATTTT
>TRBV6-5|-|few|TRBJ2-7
CASQSGVTYEQYF
TGTGCCAGCCAATCAGGGGTAACCTACGAGCAGTACTTC
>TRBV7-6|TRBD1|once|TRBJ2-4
CASSLGQGVYIQYF
TGTGCCAGCAGCTTAGGGCAGGGGGTGTACATTCAGTACTTC
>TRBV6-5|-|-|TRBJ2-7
CASSFWAGSYEQYF
TGTGCCAGCAGTTTTTGGGCAGGCTCCTACGAGCAGTACTTC
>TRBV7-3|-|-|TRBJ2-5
CASSKQGGETQYF
TGTGCCAGCAGCAAACAGGGCGGCGAGACCCAGTACTTC
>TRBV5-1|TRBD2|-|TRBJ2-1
CASSPLAGGYNEQFF
TGCGCCAGCAGCCCACTAGCGGGGGGCTACAATGAGCAGTTCTTC
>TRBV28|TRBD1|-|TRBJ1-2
CASSGTDRGYGYTF
TGTGCCAGCAGTGGGACGGACAGGGGTTATGGCTACACCTTC
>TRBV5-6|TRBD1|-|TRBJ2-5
CASSEFLATGGQETQYF
TGTGCCAGCAGCGAATTCCTTGCAACAGGGGGCCAAGAGACCCAGTACTTC
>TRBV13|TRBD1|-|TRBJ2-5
CASSLLRTGQETQYF
TGTGCCAGCAGCCTACTAAGGACAGGGCAAGAGACCCAGTACTTC
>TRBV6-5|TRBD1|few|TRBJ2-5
CASSPDRDQETQYF
TGTGCCAGCAGCCCCGACAGGGATCAAGAGACCCAGTACTTC
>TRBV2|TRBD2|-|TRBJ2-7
CASSEAFGLAGSYEQYF
TGTGCCAGCAGTGAAGCTTTTGGCCTAGCGGGGAGTTACGAGCAGTACTTC
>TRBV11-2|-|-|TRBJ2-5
CASSLDWADQETQYF
TGTGCCAGCAGCTTAGATTGGGCCGATCAAGAGACCCAGTACTTC
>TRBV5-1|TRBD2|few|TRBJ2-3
CASSLGGGSTDTQYF
TGCGCCAGCAGCTTGGGCGGGGGGAGCACAGATACGCAGTATTTT
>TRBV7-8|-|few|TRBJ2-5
CASSFRRGRETQYF
TGTGCCAGCAGCTTCCGTAGAGGTCGGGAGACCCAGTACTTC
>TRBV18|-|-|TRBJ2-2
CASHTLGAFTGELFF
TGTGCCAGCCATACCCTAGGGGCCTTCACCGGGGAGCTGTTTTTT
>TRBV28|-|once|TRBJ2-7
CASSLQGLSYEQYF
TGTGCCAGCAGTCTTCAGGGTCTCTCCTACGAGCAGTACTTC
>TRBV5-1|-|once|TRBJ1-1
CASSLSQGRDTEAFF
TGCGCCAGCAGCTTGTCACAGGGCAGGGACACTGAAGCTTTCTTT
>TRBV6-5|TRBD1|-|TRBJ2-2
CASSYSRAGGYGELFF
TGTGCCAGCAGTTACTCGAGGGCAGGGGGCTACGGGGAGCTGTTTTTT
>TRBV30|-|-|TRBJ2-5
CAWEQDSKETQYF
TGTGCCTGGGAGCAGGACAGTAAAGAGACCCAGTACTTC
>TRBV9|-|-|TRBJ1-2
CASSTGFGGYTF
TGTGCCAGCAGCACAGGGTTTGGTGGCTACACCTTC
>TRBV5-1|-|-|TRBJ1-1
CASSRGELNTEAFF
TGCGCCAGCAGCCGCGGGGAGCTGAACACTGAAGCTTTCTTT
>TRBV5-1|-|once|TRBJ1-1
CASSESGSWNTEAFF
TGCGCCAGCAGCGAGTCAGGTTCCTGGAACACTGAAGCTTTCTTT
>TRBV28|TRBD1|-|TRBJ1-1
CASSQRTGGTEAFF
TGTGCCAGCAGTCAGCGTACAGGGGGCACTGAAGCTTTCTTT
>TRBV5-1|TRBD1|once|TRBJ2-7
CASSRGQGGTYEQYF
TGCGCCAGCAGCAGGGGACAGGGGGGCACCTACGAGCAGTACTTC
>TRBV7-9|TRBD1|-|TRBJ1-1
CASSLAGTGGRTEAFF
TGTGCCAGCAGCTTAGCGGGTACAGGGGGTCGAACTGAAGCTTTCTTT
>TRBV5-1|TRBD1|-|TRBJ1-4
CASSPTGGGEKLFF
TGCGCCAGCAGCCCGACAGGGGGCGGTGAAAAACTGTTTTTT
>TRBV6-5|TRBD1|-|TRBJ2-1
CASSAGTGGYNEQFF
TGTGCCAGCAGCGCCGGGACAGGAGGCTACAATGAGCAGTTCTTC
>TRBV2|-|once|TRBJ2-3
CASRPGQGNTDTQYF
TGTGCCAGCAGACCGGGACAAGGGAACACAGATACGCAGTATTTT
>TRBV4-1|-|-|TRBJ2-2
CASSPEGVNTGELFF
TGCGCCAGCAGCCCCGAGGGGGTGAACACCGGGGAGCTGTTTTTT
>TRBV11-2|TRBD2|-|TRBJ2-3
CASSLGGGGFTDTQYF
TGTGCCAGCAGCCTAGGCGGCGGGGGGTTCACAGATACGCAGTATTTT
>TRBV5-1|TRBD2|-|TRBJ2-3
CASSSLAGGPGTDTQYF
TGCGCCAGCAGCTCCCTAGCGGGGGGGCCTGGCACAGATACGCAGTATTTT
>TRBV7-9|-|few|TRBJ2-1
CASGPGIGRNEQFF
TGTGCCAGCGGACCGGGAATAGGGCGCAATGAGCAGTTCTTC
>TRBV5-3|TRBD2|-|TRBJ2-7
CARSLVSGGAYEQYF
TGTGCCAGAAGCTTGGTGTCTGGGGGGGCCTACGAGCAGTACTTC
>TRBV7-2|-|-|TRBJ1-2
CASTLDSSAGYTF
TGTGCCAGCACCCTGGACTCCTCCGCGGGCTACACCTTC
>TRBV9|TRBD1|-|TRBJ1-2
CASSDPGQAYGYTF
TGTGCCAGCAGCGACCCGGGACAGGCTTATGGCTACACCTTC